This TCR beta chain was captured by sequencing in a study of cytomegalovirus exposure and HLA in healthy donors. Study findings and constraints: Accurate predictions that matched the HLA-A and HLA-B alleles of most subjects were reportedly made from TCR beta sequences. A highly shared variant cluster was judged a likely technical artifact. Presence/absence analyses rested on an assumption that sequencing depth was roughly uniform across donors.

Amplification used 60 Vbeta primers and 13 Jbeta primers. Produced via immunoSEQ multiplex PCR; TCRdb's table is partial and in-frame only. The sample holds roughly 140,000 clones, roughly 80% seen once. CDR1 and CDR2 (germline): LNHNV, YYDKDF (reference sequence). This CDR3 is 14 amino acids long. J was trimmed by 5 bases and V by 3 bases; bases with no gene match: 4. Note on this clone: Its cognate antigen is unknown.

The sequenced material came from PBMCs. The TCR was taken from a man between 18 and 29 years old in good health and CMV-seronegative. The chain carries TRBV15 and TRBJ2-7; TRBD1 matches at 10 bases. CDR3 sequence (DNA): TGTGCCACCAGCAGGGGACAGGGGAACCACGAGCAGTACTTC. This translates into CATSRGQGNHEQYF.